The 20 T cell receptor beta chains below come from one sample, sequenced in a study of identical twins. TCRdb recomputed calls from the 5' RACE reads with MiXCR, one row per CDR3 protein. The sample comprises a few hundred thousand distinct CDR3 sequences, approximately 14% of which are singletons, and around 0.4% rests with the top ten. This sample was shared with a second study, whose subject was yellow fever vaccine responses in identical twins.

Sample: CD4+ T cells sorted from blood. The origin of the receptors is a woman aged 18-29 years in good health.

This clonotype was counted a single time. This chain uses TRBV12-3 or TRBV12-4 with TRBJ1-5; 10 bases agree with TRBD1. Trimming cost V 3 bases and J 2 bases; bases outside gene matches: 19. This CDR3 is built from 21 residues. For the CDR3, the DNA is TGTGCCAGCAGTTTTTCAGGATGGGGACAGGGGTACACCACTGGCAATCAGCCCCAGCATTTT. Protein product: CASSFSGWGQGYTTGNQPQHF.

This sequence joins TRBV3-1 and TRBJ2-1; no clear D. V lost 4 bases and J lost 2, with 12 bases in between. The germline gives CDR1 LGHDT, CDR2 YNNKEL (reference sequence). The CDR3 is 15 amino acids. The CDR3: CASSPVWVTYNEQFF. The CDR3 DNA follows: TGTGCCAGCAGCCCAGTTTGGGTCACCTACAATGAGCAGTTCTTC.

The V call is TRBV19, the J call TRBJ2-3; 8 bases map to TRBD2. From germline, CDR1 is LNHDA and CDR2 SQIVND (reference sequence). The V gene end was trimmed by 9 bases and the J gene end by 4 bases; junction bases not matched to a gene: 6. This CDR3 contains 13 residues. The CDR3 DNA is TGTGCCAGCGGGACTAGTATCCCAGATACGCAGTATTTT. Protein product: CASGTSIPDTQYF.

This chain joins TRBV29-1 and TRBJ2-3; 8 bases agree with TRBD1. Germline-derived CDR1 and CDR2 are SQVTM and ANQGSEA. CDR3 size: 17 residues. Unmatched junction bases numbered 15, after V lost 5 bases and J lost 2 bases. The CDR3 DNA is TGCAGCGTTAAAGGACAGGGTCCGTATGTAGTCACAGATACGCAGTATTTT. Translated: CSVKGQGPYVVTDTQYF.

V gene TRBV7-9 combines with J gene TRBJ2-7, with D possibly matching TRBD1 (6 bases). CDR3 length equals 15 residues. CDR1 SEHNR and CDR2 FQNEAQ come from the germline V gene (reference sequence). Trimming stripped 3 bases from V and 4 bases from J, with 16 bases between. CDR3 region: CASSLAARGKYEQYF. The DNA of the CDR3 is TGTGCCAGCAGCTTGGCGGCTAGGGGGAAATACGAGCAGTACTTC. Complete variable domain (other parts from reference TRBV7-9 and TRBJ2-7): DTGVSQNPRHKITKRGQNVTFRCDPISEHNRLYWYRQTLGQGPEFLTYFQNEAQLEKSRLLSDRFSAERPKGSFSTLEIQRTEQGDSAMYLCASSLAARGKYEQYFGPGTRLTVT.

The rearrangement uses TRBV9 and TRBJ2-3; 11 bases are shared with TRBD2. Losses at the gene ends were 6 bases for V and 5 bases for J; bases not matched to a gene: 8. Looked up from germline, CDR1 is SGDLS and CDR2 is YYNGEE. The CDR3 is 15 residues long. The CDR3 protein is CASKPLAGARDTQYF. The CDR3 DNA reads TGTGCCAGCAAACCACTAGCGGGGGCCCGAGATACGCAGTATTTT.

The rearrangement joins TRBV7-2 to TRBJ2-3; 13 bases line up with TRBD2. This CDR3 spans 17 amino acids. The V and J ends lost 4 bases and 2 bases, in that order; junction bases with no gene match: 6. Germline lookup yields CDR1 SGHTA and CDR2 FQGNSA. CDR3 region: CASSSLAGGFFTDTQYF. CDR3 coding DNA: TGTGCCAGCAGCTCACTAGCGGGGGGGTTTTTCACAGATACGCAGTATTTT.

This clonotype was recorded a few times. CDR3 nucleotides: TGTGCCAGCAGCTTAGGTCCGGGAGCATACGAGCAGTACTTC. It specifies CASSLGPGAYEQYF. This sequence joins TRBV7-7 and TRBJ2-7; D may be TRBD2 (6 bases). This CDR3 has 14 residues. In germline, CDR1 is SSHAT, CDR2 FNYEAQ (reference sequence). V shed 1 base and J shed 4 bases, with 11 bases lying between them.

This clonotype showed up many times. This sequence joins TRBV12-3 or TRBV12-4 and TRBJ2-3; 9 bases agree with TRBD2. This CDR3 region has 14 residues. Trimming cost V 6 bases and J 1 base; bases outside gene matches: 2. The CDR3 nucleotides read TGTGCCAGCAGCCCTAGCGGGGGCACAGATACGCAGTATTTT. Translation: CASSPSGGTDTQYF.

As DNA, the CDR3 is TGTGCCAGCAGTCGGTCCGGGACAGGTCCCTCTGGGGCCAACGTCCTGACTTTC. Translation: CASSRSGTGPSGANVLTF. This chain joins TRBV6-1 and TRBJ2-6; 8 bases agree with TRBD1. Germline V gene sequence: CDR1 MNHNS, CDR2 SASEGT. This CDR3 is built from 18 residues. The J segment lost 0 bases and the V segment lost 5 bases, leaving 9 bases of the junction unmatched.

This clonotype occurred a few times. The chain couples TRBV28 to TRBJ2-7; a possible D gene is TRBD1 (6 bases). V shed 3 bases and J shed 4 bases, with 10 bases lying between them. This CDR3 region has 13 residues. Looked up from germline, CDR1 is MDHEN and CDR2 is SYDVKM. This chain's CDR3 is CASSFQTGYEQYV. Written as DNA, the CDR3 is TGTGCCAGCAGTTTTCAAACAGGGTACGAGCAGTACGTC.

V usage is TRBV28 and J usage is TRBJ1-1; unclear D gene. CDR1 is MDHEN, CDR2 SYDVKM, per germline. Trimming left V 4 bases short and J 4 bases short, with 16 bases between. This CDR3 is 15 amino acids long. CDR3 in amino acids: CASSSSSGSVTEAFF. CDR3 sequence (DNA): TGTGCCAGCAGTTCCTCTTCCGGGTCTGTCACTGAAGCTTTCTTT.

This clonotype was counted between two and nine times. The chain combines TRBV18 with TRBJ2-3; 10 nucleotides align to TRBD1. Germline CDR1 and CDR2: KGHSH and LQKENI. There are 18 residues in the CDR3. With 0 bases clipped from V and 1 base from J, the junction kept 7 bases outside the gene matches. The CDR3 sequence is CASSPPTGGQGGTDTQYF. The CDR3 DNA is TGTGCCAGCTCACCACCGACAGGGGGCCAAGGTGGCACAGATACGCAGTATTTT.

In this sample, this clonotype turned up a few times. The chain combines TRBV5-4 with TRBJ2-7, with 7 bases lining up with TRBD1. Germline CDR1 and CDR2: SGHNT and YYREEE (reference sequence). Losses at the gene ends were 4 bases for V and 1 base for J; bases not matched to a gene: 11. The CDR3 runs to 16 residues. DNA of the CDR3: TGTGCCAGCAGCGCCATGACAGGGCGAGTGTCCTACGAGCAGTACGTC. Translated: CASSAMTGRVSYEQYV.

V gene TRBV5-1 combines with J gene TRBJ2-1; maybe TRBD1 (7 bases). Deletions cut 4 bases from V and 3 bases from J, with 23 bases between. CDR3 length: 18 residues. Germline loops: CDR1 SGHRS, CDR2 YFSETQ. In nucleotides, the CDR3 is TGCGCCAGCAGCCAGGGGGGCGGGATCGTATTTAGCTACAATGAGCAGTTCTTC. Translating it yields CASSQGGGIVFSYNEQFF.

The chain couples TRBV29-1 to TRBJ1-5, with TRBD1 identical over 7 bases. V dropped 7 bases and J dropped 7; count of bases not matched to a gene: 13. The CDR3 runs to 14 residues. Germline CDR1 reads SQVTM; CDR2 reads ANQGSEA. CDR3 DNA: TGCAGCGCCCGGACGACAGGGTCTTCCCAGCCCCAGCATTTT. It translates to CSARTTGSSQPQHF.

The chain combines TRBV2 with TRBJ2-2; a possible D gene is TRBD1 (5 bases). The germline V gene has CDR1 SNHLY and CDR2 FYNNEI. The CDR3 length is 13 residues. CDR3 region: CASTETNTGELFF. CDR3 sequence (DNA): TGTGCTTCGACAGAGACGAACACCGGGGAGCTGTTTTTT.

This clonotype has only a few counts. The V call is TRBV5-1, the J call TRBJ2-7; 7 positions agree with TRBD1. V trimming: 4 bases; J trimming: 6 bases; junction bases outside the gene matches: 10. CDR1 and CDR2 (germline): SGHRS, YFSETQ. This CDR3 region has 14 residues. This chain's CDR3 is CASSTGQVAGEQYF. The CDR3 coding sequence is TGCGCCAGCAGCACCGGACAGGTTGCCGGCGAGCAGTACTTC.

The rearrangement links TRBV5-1 to TRBJ2-3, with 9 bases that match TRBD2. Germline values: CDR1 SGHRS, CDR2 YFSETQ. V gave up 4 bases and J gave up 0 bases; unmatched junction bases: 9. The CDR3 runs 17 residues. CDR3 loop: CASSVGGGARSTDTQYF. CDR3 bases: TGCGCCAGCAGCGTTGGCGGGGGGGCCAGGAGCACAGATACGCAGTATTTT.

The sample holds a few counts of this clonotype. This sequence joins TRBV12-3 or TRBV12-4 and TRBJ1-2; tentatively, D is TRBD1 (5 bases). This CDR3 is built from 14 residues. Deletions cut 3 bases from V and 7 bases from J, with 15 bases between. CDR3: CASSFSGWGGGYTF. CDR3 nucleotides: TGTGCCAGCAGTTTTTCCGGATGGGGGGGTGGCTACACCTTC.